This T cell receptor beta chain comes out of a study of cytomegalovirus exposure and HLA in healthy donors. Whole-study context: From HLA-typed donors, an early data release held roughly 80 million unique TCRs. Study-level results: A later look showed TCR association rates differing by HLA locus, highest for DRB1 and lowest for HLA-C. Later on, analysis showed that most CMV-associated TCR beta chains appeared to be HLA-restricted.

Researchers ran the PCR with 60 Vbeta and 13 Jbeta primers. Profiling relied on immunoSEQ multiplex PCR, and the TCRdb table lists in-frame clones only, not all of them. This sample yields 240,000 or so clones, of which 70% to 90% are seen a single time; 8% belongs to the top ten. On this clone itself: Its target is unknown.

The germline V and J ends were trimmed by 4 bases and 2 bases, with 12 bases remaining between them. Looked up from germline, CDR1 is SEHNR and CDR2 is FQNEAQ (reference sequence). This CDR3 has 15 residues. The chain carries TRBV7-9 and TRBJ2-1, with D possibly being TRBD2 (5 bases). This receptor was taken from an older woman in good health and CMV-seropositive. Sequences were obtained from PBMCs. The chain's CDR3 is CASSSLLVPYNEQFF. CDR3 sequence (DNA): TGTGCCAGCAGCTCCTTACTAGTTCCCTACAATGAGCAGTTCTTC.